The 16 T cell receptor beta chains below come from one sample, sequenced in a study of blood T cell repertoires in COVID-19. This table comes from immunoSEQ multiplex PCR, and its TCRdb copy is limited to in-frame clones, with some not included. The sample yields around 80,000 clones, roughly 85% seen once. Material for sequencing was peripheral blood. The source of these receptors is a man aged 50 or older with COVID-19, enrolled during active disease.

The chain joins TRBV30 to TRBJ2-2; 7 nucleotides match TRBD1. The V gene's germline CDR1 is GTSNPN and CDR2 SVGIG (reference sequence). The CDR3 has 14 amino acids. V lost 2 bases, J lost 3 bases, and 3 bases stayed unmatched. CDR3 nucleotide sequence: TGTGCCTGGAGTCGGGACAGATACACCGGGGAGCTGTTTTTT. Its translation is CAWSRDRYTGELFF.

This rearrangement joins TRBV2 to TRBJ1-2; 7 bases map to TRBD1. Germline CDR1 and CDR2: SNHLY and FYNNEI. Trimming removed 5 bases from V and 2 bases from J; junction bases left unmatched: 2. The CDR3 has 13 residues. The CDR3 is CASSTGANYGYTF. Here the CDR3 DNA reads TGTGCCAGCAGTACAGGGGCGAACTATGGCTACACCTTC.

V gene TRBV4-1 combines with J gene TRBJ2-3; unclear D gene. The CDR3 is 16 residues long. CDR1 and CDR2 from the germline V gene are MGHRA and YSYEKL. Trimming cost V 6 bases and J 5 bases, with 21 bases left between them. The DNA for the CDR3 is TGCGCCAGCAGACGAGATGAGGATTATCACGGAGATACGCAGTATTTT. It codes for CASRRDEDYHGDTQYF.

The CDR3 DNA sequence: TGCAGCGTCGCCAGCAGGTCACGAAACACTGAAGCTTTCTTT. Translating gives CSVASRSRNTEAFF. The chain is built from TRBV29-1 and TRBJ1-1; D ambiguous. V was clipped by 6 bases and J by 2 bases, with 16 bases between them. Germline V CDR1 and CDR2: SQVTM, ANQGSEA. The CDR3 sequence is 14 residues long.

The rearrangement uses TRBV7-9 and TRBJ2-1; the match to TRBD1 covers 7 bases. The germline V gene has CDR1 SEHNR and CDR2 FQNEAQ (reference sequence). J gave up 3 bases and V 4 bases, and 6 bases lay outside the gene matches. The CDR3 is 15 amino acids. Written as DNA, the CDR3 is TGTGCCAGCAGCTCGAACCGGGACAGCTACAATGAGCAGTTCTTC. It specifies CASSSNRDSYNEQFF.

The chain employs TRBV19 and TRBJ1-2; D remains unclear. V lost 4 bases and J lost 8, with 11 bases in between. This CDR3 region has 12 residues. CDR1 LNHDA and CDR2 SQIVND come from the germline V gene (reference sequence). CDR3 amino acids: CASSTLGRGYTF. The CDR3, as DNA: TGTGCCAGTAGTACCCTTGGGAGGGGCTACACCTTC. The full variable domain, with the rest looked up from reference TRBV19 and TRBJ1-2, is DGGITQSPKYLFRKEGQNVTLSCEQNLNHDAMYWYRQDPGQGLRLIYYSQIVNDFQKGDIAEGYSVSREKKESFPLTVTSAQKNPTAFYLCASSTLGRGYTFGSGTRLTVV.

The chain has TRBV11-2 and TRBJ1-2; weak D call: TRBD1 (5 bases). The CDR3 spans 13 residues. Trimming shortened V by 1 base and J by 7 bases, and 10 bases separated the two germline ends. The germline gives CDR1 SGHAT, CDR2 FQNNGV. The CDR3 DNA reads as TGTGCCAGCAGCTTAGTAGGGGTACGTGGCTACACCTTC. Its translation is CASSLVGVRGYTF.

V is TRBV6-4 and J is TRBJ1-1, with D possibly matching TRBD1 (6 bases). This CDR3 is built from 15 residues. Germline CDR1 is MRHNA and CDR2 is SNTAGT. Trimming stripped 4 bases from V and 4 bases from J, with 16 bases between. The CDR3 is CASSGGQPSVTEAFF. For the CDR3, the DNA is TGTGCCAGCAGTGGAGGACAGCCCTCAGTCACTGAAGCTTTCTTT.

This sequence joins TRBV15 and TRBJ2-7; tentative D call: TRBD1 (5 bases). CDR3 length equals 12 residues. Per the germline V gene, CDR1 is LNHNV and CDR2 is YYDKDF (reference sequence). V was trimmed by 3 bases and J by 6 bases, leaving 9 bases between them. This CDR3 is CATSRLGVEQYF. In nucleotides, the CDR3 is TGTGCCACCAGCAGGCTAGGGGTCGAGCAGTACTTC.

The chain carries TRBV5-6 and TRBJ1-5; TRBD1 agrees at 7 bases. CDR3 length: 14 residues. V dropped 6 bases and J dropped 4; count of bases not matched to a gene: 7. Germline loops: CDR1 SGHDT, CDR2 YYEEEE. CDR3 region: CASTYGTANQPQHF. CDR3 nucleotides: TGTGCCAGCACCTACGGGACAGCTAATCAGCCCCAGCATTTT.

This sequence joins TRBV18 and TRBJ2-1; no reliable D call. Germline V CDR1 and CDR2: KGHSH, LQKENI. V lost 2 bases to trimming and J lost 0 bases, with 11 bases between them. CDR3 size: 16 residues. The DNA of the CDR3 is TGTGCCAGCTCACCAGGGCCGGATAGCTCCTACAATGAGCAGTTCTTC. Protein sequence: CASSPGPDSSYNEQFF. Full variable domain (rest looked up from reference TRBV18 and TRBJ2-1): NAGVMQNPRHLVRRRGQEARLRCSPMKGHSHVYWYRQLPEEGLKFMVYLQKENIIDESGMPKERFSAEFPKEGPSILRIQQVVRGDSAAYFCASSPGPDSSYNEQFFGPGTRLTVL.

This chain links TRBV3-1 (or the pseudogene TRBV3-2) with TRBJ2-7; D is possibly TRBD1 (6 bases). Germline CDR1 LGHDT, CDR2 YNNKEL (reference sequence). The CDR3 has 15 amino acids. Trimming left V 3 bases short and J 5 bases short, with 17 bases between. CDR3 residues: CASSQWQGRFNEQYF. CDR3 sequence (DNA): TGTGCCAGCAGCCAGTGGCAGGGGAGATTCAACGAGCAGTACTTC.

The chain uses TRBV27 and TRBJ1-5; TRBD1 agrees at 9 bases. Germline lookup yields CDR1 MNHEY and CDR2 SMNVEV (reference sequence). The V gene end was trimmed by 7 bases and the J gene end by 2 bases; junction bases not matched to a gene: 3. The CDR3 totals 14 residues. CDR3 region: CASKRTGGNQPQHF. CDR3 DNA: TGTGCCAGCAAAAGGACAGGGGGCAATCAGCCCCAGCATTTT.

The sample holds a few counts of this clone. The genes are TRBV1 and TRBJ2-7; the table's D call, TRBD1, has no DNA check behind it. TRBV1 is assigned pseudogene status. The CDR3 spans 16 residues. This CDR3 reads CTSSQRWDRVTYEQYF. DNA for the CDR3: TGCACCAGCAGCCAAAGATGGGACAGGGTGACCTACGAGCAGTACTTC.

V usage is TRBV2 and J usage is TRBJ1-1; the D is unclear. The V gene's germline CDR1 is SNHLY and CDR2 FYNNEI. The ends were cut back, 7 bases at V and 0 bases at J, with 9 bases in the middle. The length of the CDR3 is 13 residues. CDR3 bases: TGTGCCAGCAAGTCCCAGATGAACACTGAAGCTTTCTTT. Translation gives CASKSQMNTEAFF.

This chain connects TRBV5-1 to TRBJ2-3; the match to TRBD2 covers 15 bases. V dropped 4 bases and J dropped 3; count of bases not matched to a gene: 0. The CDR3 length is 15 residues. From germline, CDR1 is SGHRS and CDR2 YFSETQ. CDR3 amino acids: CASSGTSGRTDTQYF. CDR3 DNA sequence: TGCGCCAGCAGCGGGACTAGCGGGAGGACAGATACGCAGTATTTT.